Listed here are 7 T cell receptor beta chains from one sample, sequenced in a study of blood T cell repertoires in COVID-19. Measured with immunoSEQ multiplex PCR; TCRdb has only the in-frame clones, and not every one. Among about 440,000 clones, 88% were seen once, and the ten largest hold over 10%. Sequencing was done on a sample of peripheral blood. The source of these receptors is a woman between 50 and 59 years old with COVID-19, enrolled during active disease.

J is TRBJ1-6 and V is TRBV7-2; unclear D gene. CDR3 size: 12 residues. Trimming took 3 bases from V and 7 from J, leaving 4 bases between them. Germline loops: CDR1 SGHTA, CDR2 FQGNSA. CDR3 loop: CASSFSNSPLHF. As DNA, the CDR3 is TGTGCCAGCAGCTTTTCGAATTCACCCCTCCACTTT.

This sequence joins TRBV28 and TRBJ1-3; TRBD1 agrees at 7 bases. V shed 8 bases and J 4 bases; nucleotides not matched to a gene: 5. The CDR3 is 13 residues long. From germline, CDR1 is MDHEN and CDR2 SYDVKM. CDR3 sequence: CASLDRAGNTIYF. Written as DNA, the CDR3 is TGTGCCAGCCTTGACAGGGCCGGAAACACCATATATTTT.

The CDR3 is CASSPGQGPNEQFF. The CDR3 nucleotides read TGTGCCAGCAGTCCGGGACAGGGGCCCAATGAGCAGTTCTTC. The chain has TRBV7-9 and TRBJ2-1, with 10 positions matching TRBD1. The V gene's germline CDR1 is SEHNR and CDR2 FQNEAQ (reference sequence). V shed 6 bases and J 6 bases; nucleotides not matched to a gene: 5. The CDR3 covers 14 residues.

The chain uses TRBV7-9 and TRBJ1-2; TRBD1 matches at 9 bases. The CDR3 is made up of 13 amino acids. Losses at the gene ends were 5 bases for V and 8 bases for J; bases not matched to a gene: 6. Germline CDR1 reads SEHNR; CDR2 reads FQNEAQ (reference sequence). The CDR3 loop reads CASSLGDREGYTF. CDR3 DNA: TGTGCCAGCAGCCTGGGGGACAGGGAAGGCTACACCTTC.

The rearrangement uses TRBV10-1 and TRBJ1-1, with 7 bases lining up with TRBD1. CDR1 WNHNN and CDR2 SYGVQD come from the germline V gene (reference sequence). The V and J ends lost 6 bases and 2 bases, in that order; junction bases with no gene match: 9. The CDR3 totals 15 residues. CDR3 bases: TGCGCCAGCAGCGCTACGGGACAGCCTAACACTGAAGCTTTCTTT. Amino acids: CASSATGQPNTEAFF.

This sequence joins TRBV29-1 and TRBJ2-5; possible D gene TRBD2, 5 bases. V lost 3 bases to trimming and J lost 7 bases, with 15 bases between them. Germline V CDR1 and CDR2: SQVTM, ANQGSEA. The CDR3 is made up of 13 amino acids. The CDR3 nucleotides read TGCAGCGTTGATATCGGGATGGGCGGGACCCAGTACTTC. Its protein product is CSVDIGMGGTQYF.

In nucleotides, the CDR3 is TGTGCCAGCAGCCTAAACGGGGAGCAGTACTTC. Its protein product is CASSLNGEQYF. The rearrangement links TRBV2 to TRBJ2-7; D call uncertain. CDR1 is SNHLY, CDR2 FYNNEI, per germline. CDR3 size: 11 residues. Trimming cost V 6 bases and J 7 bases, with 10 bases left between them.